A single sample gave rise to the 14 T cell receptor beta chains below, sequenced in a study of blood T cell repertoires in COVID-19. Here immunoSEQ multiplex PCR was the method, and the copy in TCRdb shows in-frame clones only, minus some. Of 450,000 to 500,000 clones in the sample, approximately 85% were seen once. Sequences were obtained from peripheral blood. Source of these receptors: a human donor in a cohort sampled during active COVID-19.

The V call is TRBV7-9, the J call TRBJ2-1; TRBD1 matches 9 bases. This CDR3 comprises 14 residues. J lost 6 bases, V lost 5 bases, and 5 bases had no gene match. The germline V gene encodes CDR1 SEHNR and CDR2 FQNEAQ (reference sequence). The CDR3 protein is CASSSGQGFNEQFF. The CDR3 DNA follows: TGTGCCAGCAGCAGCGGACAGGGGTTCAATGAGCAGTTCTTC.

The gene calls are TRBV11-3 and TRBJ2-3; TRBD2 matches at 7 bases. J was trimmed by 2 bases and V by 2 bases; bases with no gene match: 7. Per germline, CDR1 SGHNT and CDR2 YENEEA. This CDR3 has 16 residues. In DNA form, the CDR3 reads TGTGCCAGCAGCTTATCTTCGGGAGGAATCACAGATACGCAGTATTTT. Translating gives CASSLSSGGITDTQYF.

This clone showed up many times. The chain's CDR3 is CASSSDRELAGGPYEQYF. The DNA for the CDR3 is TGTGCCAGCAGTTCAGACAGGGAACTAGCGGGAGGGCCCTACGAGCAGTACTTC. The V call is TRBV28, the J call TRBJ2-7, with 13 bases fitting TRBD2. This CDR3 has 18 amino acids. V lost 4 bases, J lost 2 bases, and 11 bases stayed unmatched. Per the germline V gene, CDR1 is MDHEN and CDR2 is SYDVKM.

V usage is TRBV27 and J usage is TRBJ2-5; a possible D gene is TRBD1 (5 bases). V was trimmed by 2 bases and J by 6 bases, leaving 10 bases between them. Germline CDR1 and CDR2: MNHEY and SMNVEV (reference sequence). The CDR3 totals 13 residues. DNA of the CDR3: TGTGCCAGCAGTTTAATAGGGGTCCAGACCCAGTACTTC. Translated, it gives CASSLIGVQTQYF.

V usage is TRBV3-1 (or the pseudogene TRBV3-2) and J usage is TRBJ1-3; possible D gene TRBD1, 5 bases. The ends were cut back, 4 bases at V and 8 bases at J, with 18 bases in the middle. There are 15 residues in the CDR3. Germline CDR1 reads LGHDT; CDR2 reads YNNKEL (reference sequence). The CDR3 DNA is TGTGCCAGCAGCCGCCGAAGGGGCGCGGGAGACACCATATATTTT. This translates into CASSRRRGAGDTIYF.

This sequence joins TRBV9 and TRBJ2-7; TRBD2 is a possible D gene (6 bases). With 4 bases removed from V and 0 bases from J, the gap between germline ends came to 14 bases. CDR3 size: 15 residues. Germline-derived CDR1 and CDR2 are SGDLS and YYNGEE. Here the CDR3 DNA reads TGTGCCAGCAGCCGCGGGACTCTTAGCTCCTACGAGCAGTACTTC. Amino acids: CASSRGTLSSYEQYF.

The CDR3 protein is CASSQVGRTSGRDPYEQYF. The CDR3 DNA sequence: TGCGCCAGCAGCCAAGTAGGCAGGACTAGCGGGAGGGACCCCTACGAGCAGTACTTC. The chain uses TRBV4-1 and TRBJ2-7; 15 bases are a match to TRBD2. This CDR3 region has 19 residues. Germline CDR1 reads MGHRA; CDR2 reads YSYEKL. V gave up 1 base and J gave up 2 bases; unmatched junction bases: 9.

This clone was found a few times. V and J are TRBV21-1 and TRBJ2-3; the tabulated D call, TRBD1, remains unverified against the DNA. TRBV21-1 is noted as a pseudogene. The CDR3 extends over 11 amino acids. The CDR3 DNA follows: TGTGCCAGCATGGGACAAGGTACGCAGTATTTT. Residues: CASMGQGTQYF.

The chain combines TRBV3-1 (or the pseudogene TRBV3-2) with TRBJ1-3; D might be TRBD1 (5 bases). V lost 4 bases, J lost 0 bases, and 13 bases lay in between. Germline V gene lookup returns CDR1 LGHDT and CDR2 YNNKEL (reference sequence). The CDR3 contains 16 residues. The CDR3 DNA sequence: TGTGCCAGCAGCCCGCTTTTGGGACTCTCTGGAAACACCATATATTTT. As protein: CASSPLLGLSGNTIYF.

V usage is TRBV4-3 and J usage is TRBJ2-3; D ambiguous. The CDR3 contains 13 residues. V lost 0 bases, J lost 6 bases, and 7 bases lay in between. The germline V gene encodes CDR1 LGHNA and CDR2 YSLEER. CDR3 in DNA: TGCGCCAGCAGCCAAGACCCCCTGGATACGCAGTATTTT. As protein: CASSQDPLDTQYF.

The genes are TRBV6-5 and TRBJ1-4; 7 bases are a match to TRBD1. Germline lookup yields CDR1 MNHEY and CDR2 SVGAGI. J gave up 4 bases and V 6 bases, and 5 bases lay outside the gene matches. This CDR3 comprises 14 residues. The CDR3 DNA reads TGTGCCAGCAGCTCGGACAGGAGTAATGAAAAACTGTTTTTT. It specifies CASSSDRSNEKLFF.

The CDR3 DNA is TGTGCCAGCAGCTTGGGCGGGGCTGGGGCCAACGTCCTGACTTTC. The encoded protein is CASSLGGAGANVLTF. The gene calls are TRBV7-3 and TRBJ2-6; TRBD2 is a possible D gene (6 bases). The CDR3 extends over 15 amino acids. The germline V gene encodes CDR1 SGHTA and CDR2 FQGTGA. Trimming took off 3 bases at V and 2 bases at J, with 8 bases between the two ends. Using reference TRBV7-3 and TRBJ2-6 for the parts outside the CDR3, the full variable domain is GAGVSQTPSNKVTEKGKYVELRCDPISGHTALYWYRQSLGQGPEFLIYFQGTGAADDSGLPNDRFFAVRPEGSVSTLKIQRTERGDSAVYLCASSLGGAGANVLTFGAGSRLTVL.

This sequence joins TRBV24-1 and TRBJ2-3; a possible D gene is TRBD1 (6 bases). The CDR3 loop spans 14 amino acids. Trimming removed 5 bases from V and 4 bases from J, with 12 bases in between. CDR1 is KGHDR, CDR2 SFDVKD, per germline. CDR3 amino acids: CATSGRGKSDTQYF. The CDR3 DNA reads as TGTGCCACCAGTGGCAGGGGCAAATCAGATACGCAGTATTTT.

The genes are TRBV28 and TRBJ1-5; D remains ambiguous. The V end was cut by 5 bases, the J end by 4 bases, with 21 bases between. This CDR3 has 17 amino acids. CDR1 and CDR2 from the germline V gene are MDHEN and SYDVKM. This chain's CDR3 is CASSPISGLGYNQPQHF. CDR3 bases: TGTGCCAGCAGTCCCATTTCAGGTTTGGGTTATAATCAGCCCCAGCATTTT.